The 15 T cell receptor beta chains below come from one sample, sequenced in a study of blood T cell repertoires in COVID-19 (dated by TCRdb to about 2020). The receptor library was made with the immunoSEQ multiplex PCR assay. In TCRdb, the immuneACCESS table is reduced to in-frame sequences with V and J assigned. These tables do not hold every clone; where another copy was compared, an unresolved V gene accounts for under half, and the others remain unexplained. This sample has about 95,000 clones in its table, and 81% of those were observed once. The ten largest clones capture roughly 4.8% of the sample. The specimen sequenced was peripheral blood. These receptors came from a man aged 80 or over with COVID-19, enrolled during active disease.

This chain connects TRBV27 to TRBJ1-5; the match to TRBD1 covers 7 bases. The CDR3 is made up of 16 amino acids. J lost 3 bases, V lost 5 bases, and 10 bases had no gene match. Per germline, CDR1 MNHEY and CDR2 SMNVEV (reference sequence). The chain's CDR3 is CASSPGAGGNNQPQHF. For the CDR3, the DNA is TGTGCCAGCAGTCCGGGGGCAGGGGGTAACAATCAGCCCCAGCATTTT.

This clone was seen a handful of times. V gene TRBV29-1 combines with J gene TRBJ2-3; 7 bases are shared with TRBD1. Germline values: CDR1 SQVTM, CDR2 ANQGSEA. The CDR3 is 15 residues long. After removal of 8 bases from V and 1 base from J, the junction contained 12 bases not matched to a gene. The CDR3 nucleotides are TGCAGCACCAGAGGGGGCGGATTTGGCACAGATACGCAGTATTTT. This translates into CSTRGGGFGTDTQYF.

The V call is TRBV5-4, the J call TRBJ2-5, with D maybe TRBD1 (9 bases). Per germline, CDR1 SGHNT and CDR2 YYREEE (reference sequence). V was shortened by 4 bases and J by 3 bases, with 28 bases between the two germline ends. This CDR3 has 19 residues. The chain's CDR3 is CASSRPGTGTGTREETQYF. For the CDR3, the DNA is TGTGCCAGCAGCCGTCCCGGGACAGGGACCGGGACTAGGGAAGAGACCCAGTACTTC. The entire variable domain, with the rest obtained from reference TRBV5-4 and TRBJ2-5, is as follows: ETGVTQSPTHLIKTRGQQVTLRCSSQSGHNTVSWYQQALGQGPQFIFQYYREEENGRGNFPPRFSGLQFPNYSSELNVNALELDDSALYLCASSRPGTGTGTREETQYFGPGTRLLVL.

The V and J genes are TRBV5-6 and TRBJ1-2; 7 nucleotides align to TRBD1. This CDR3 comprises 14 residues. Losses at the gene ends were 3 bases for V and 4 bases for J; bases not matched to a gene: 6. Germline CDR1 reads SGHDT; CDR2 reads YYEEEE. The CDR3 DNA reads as TGTGCCAGCAGCTCTACAGGGGCCCTCTATGGCTACACCTTC. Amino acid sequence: CASSSTGALYGYTF.

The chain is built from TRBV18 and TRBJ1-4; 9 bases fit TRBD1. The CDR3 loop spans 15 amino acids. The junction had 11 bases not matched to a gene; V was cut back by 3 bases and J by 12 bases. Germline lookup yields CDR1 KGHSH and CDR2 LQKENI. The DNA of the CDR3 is TGTGCCAGCTCACCTGCCGGGACAGGGTTTGGAGAACTGTTTTTT. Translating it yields CASSPAGTGFGELFF.

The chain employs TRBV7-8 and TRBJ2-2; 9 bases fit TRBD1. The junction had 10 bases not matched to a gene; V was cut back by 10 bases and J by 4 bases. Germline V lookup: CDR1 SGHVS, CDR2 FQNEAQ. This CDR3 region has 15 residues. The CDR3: CAILVRDRVTGELFF. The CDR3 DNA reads TGTGCCATCCTTGTCCGGGACAGGGTCACCGGGGAGCTGTTTTTT.

CDR3 sequence reads: CASSPRPGGLAGAYEQYF. DNA of the CDR3: TGTGCCAGCAGCCCTCGACCCGGGGGACTAGCGGGAGCATACGAGCAGTACTTC. The rearrangement links TRBV9 to TRBJ2-7; 14 bases agree with TRBD2. The CDR3 is made up of 18 amino acids. Germline V gene sequence: CDR1 SGDLS, CDR2 YYNGEE. V shed 4 bases and J 4 bases; nucleotides not matched to a gene: 13.

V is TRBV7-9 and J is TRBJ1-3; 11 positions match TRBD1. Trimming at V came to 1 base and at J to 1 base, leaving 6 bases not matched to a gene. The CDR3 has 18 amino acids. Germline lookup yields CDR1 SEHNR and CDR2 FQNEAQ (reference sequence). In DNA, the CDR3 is TGTGCCAGCAGCTTAGGGATGGGACAGGGGGAGTCTGGAAACACCATATATTTT. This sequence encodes CASSLGMGQGESGNTIYF.

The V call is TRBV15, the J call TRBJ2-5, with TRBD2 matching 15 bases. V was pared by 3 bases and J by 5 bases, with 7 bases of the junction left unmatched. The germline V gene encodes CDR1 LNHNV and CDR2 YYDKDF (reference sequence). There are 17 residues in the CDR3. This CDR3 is CATSRGLAGGRGETQYF. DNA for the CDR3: TGTGCCACCAGCAGGGGACTAGCGGGGGGCCGAGGGGAGACCCAGTACTTC.

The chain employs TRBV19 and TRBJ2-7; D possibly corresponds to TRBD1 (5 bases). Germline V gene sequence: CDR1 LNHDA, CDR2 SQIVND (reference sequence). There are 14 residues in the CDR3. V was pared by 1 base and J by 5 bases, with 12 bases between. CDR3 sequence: CASSIGRDLDEQYF. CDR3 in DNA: TGTGCCAGTAGTATAGGCAGGGATTTGGACGAGCAGTACTTC. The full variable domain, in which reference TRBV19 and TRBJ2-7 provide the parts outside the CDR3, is DGGITQSPKYLFRKEGQNVTLSCEQNLNHDAMYWYRQDPGQGLRLIYYSQIVNDFQKGDIAEGYSVSREKKESFPLTVTSAQKNPTAFYLCASSIGRDLDEQYFGPGTRLTVT.

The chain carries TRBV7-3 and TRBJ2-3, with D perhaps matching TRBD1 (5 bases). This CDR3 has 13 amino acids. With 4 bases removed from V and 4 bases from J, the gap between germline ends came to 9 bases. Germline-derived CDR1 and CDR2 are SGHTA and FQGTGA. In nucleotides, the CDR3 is TGTGCCAGCAGCTCACGCAGGGCAGATACGCAGTATTTT. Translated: CASSSRRADTQYF.

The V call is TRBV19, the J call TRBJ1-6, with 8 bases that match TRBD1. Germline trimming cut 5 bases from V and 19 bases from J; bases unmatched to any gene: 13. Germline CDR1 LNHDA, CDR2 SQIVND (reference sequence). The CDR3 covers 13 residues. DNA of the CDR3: TGTGCCAGTAGTGGCTCGGACAGGGCCCCTTTGCACTTT. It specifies CASSGSDRAPLHF.

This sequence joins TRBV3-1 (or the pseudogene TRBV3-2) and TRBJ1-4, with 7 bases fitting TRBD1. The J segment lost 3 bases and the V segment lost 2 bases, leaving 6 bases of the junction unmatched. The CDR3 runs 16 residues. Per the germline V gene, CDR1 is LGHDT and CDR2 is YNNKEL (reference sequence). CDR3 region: CASSQIQGFANEKLFF. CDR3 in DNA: TGTGCCAGCAGCCAAATACAGGGGTTCGCTAATGAAAAACTGTTTTTT.

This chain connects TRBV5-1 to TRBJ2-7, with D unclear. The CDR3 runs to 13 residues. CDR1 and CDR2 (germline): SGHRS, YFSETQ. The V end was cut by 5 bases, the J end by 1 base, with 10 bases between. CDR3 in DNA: TGCGCCAGCAGTGAACTGTCGTCCTACGAGCAGTACTTC. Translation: CASSELSSYEQYF.

CDR3 DNA sequence: TGTGCCAGCAGAGAGACAGGGGTAAACGAGCAGTACTTC. Translated, it gives CASRETGVNEQYF. V usage is TRBV19 and J usage is TRBJ2-7; 8 bases fit TRBD1. This CDR3 comprises 13 residues. Per the germline V gene, CDR1 is LNHDA and CDR2 is SQIVND (reference sequence). Trimming took 9 bases from V and 5 from J; bases not matched to a gene: 9.